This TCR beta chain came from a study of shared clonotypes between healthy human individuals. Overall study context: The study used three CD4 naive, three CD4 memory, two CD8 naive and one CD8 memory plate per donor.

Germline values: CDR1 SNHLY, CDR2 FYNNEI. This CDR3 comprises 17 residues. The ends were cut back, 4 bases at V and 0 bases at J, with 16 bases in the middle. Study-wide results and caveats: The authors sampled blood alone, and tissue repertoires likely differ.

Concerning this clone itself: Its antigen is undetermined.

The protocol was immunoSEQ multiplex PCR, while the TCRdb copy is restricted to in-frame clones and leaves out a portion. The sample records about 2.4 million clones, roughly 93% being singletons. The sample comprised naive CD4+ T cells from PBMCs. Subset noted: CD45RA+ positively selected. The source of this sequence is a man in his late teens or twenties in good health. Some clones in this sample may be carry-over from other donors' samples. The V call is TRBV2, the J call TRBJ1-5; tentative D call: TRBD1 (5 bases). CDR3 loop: CASSVGRINYSNQPQHF. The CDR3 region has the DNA TGTGCCAGCAGTGTGGGACGGATCAATTATAGCAATCAGCCCCAGCATTTT.